This T cell receptor (beta chain) was documented in a study of PD-1 blockade in classical Hodgkin lymphoma. Study-level results: Similar baseline diversity was found in complete responders and newly diagnosed patients. At C4D1, TCR diversity had climbed significantly for CD4+ cells, though not for CD8+ cells. There remain no defined causes for the repertoire differences, which possibly reflect disease activity or prior therapy. Newly diagnosed patients were reported to exhibit reduced baseline TCR diversity relative to healthy donors.

The protocol was immunoSEQ multiplex PCR, while the TCRdb copy is restricted to in-frame clones and leaves out a portion. The data show under 110,000 clones, roughly 90% seen once. Details on this clone: Its antigen is unidentified.

Germline V gene data show CDR1 as SEHNR and CDR2 as FQNEAQ (reference sequence). The CDR3 covers 15 residues. Between the trimmed V and J ends, which lost 5 bases and 2 bases, there was a span of 10 bases. Relapse was seen in all patients after autologous stem cell transplantation, and brentuximab vedotin exposure was variable. The clonotype originates from a human donor with classical Hodgkin lymphoma. The J gene is TRBJ1-6, the V gene TRBV7-9; possibly TRBD1 for D (6 bases). Source: peripheral blood mononuclear cells (PBMCs), taken before the second cycle of nivolumab. DNA for the CDR3: TGTGCCAGCAGCCTCGGACAGACCTATAATTCACCCCTCCACTTT. Translating it yields CASSLGQTYNSPLHF.